This T cell receptor (beta chain) was recovered during a study of T cells in Graves' hyperthyroidism and ophthalmopathy. The CDR3 consists of 12 residues. Trimming left V 7 bases short and J 6 bases short, with 14 bases between. Germline V lookup: CDR1 DFQATT, CDR2 SNEGSKA (reference sequence). About this clonotype: Its antigen remains unidentified.

Study-level results: Stable hyperthyroidism and ophthalmopathy were separated using 13 V-J signatures.

What was amplified from RNA transcripts were TCR beta CDR3 regions. The primer set for the first-round RT-PCR of the TCR CDR3 was HTBI. TCRdb independently ran MiXCR on the multiplex PCR reads; one entry per CDR3 protein. The data contain approximately 600,000 distinct CDR3 sequences, roughly 13% of them seen just once; the ten biggest clones take up more than 4.5%. Sequenced input: blood. The sequence was obtained from a woman in her thirties with Graves' hyperthyroidism that later progressed to Graves' ophthalmopathy. J is TRBJ2-3 and V is TRBV20-1; D is unresolved. The CDR3 is CSGGRSEDTQYF. As DNA, the CDR3 is TGCAGTGGTGGCAGGTCCGAGGATACGCAGTATTTT.